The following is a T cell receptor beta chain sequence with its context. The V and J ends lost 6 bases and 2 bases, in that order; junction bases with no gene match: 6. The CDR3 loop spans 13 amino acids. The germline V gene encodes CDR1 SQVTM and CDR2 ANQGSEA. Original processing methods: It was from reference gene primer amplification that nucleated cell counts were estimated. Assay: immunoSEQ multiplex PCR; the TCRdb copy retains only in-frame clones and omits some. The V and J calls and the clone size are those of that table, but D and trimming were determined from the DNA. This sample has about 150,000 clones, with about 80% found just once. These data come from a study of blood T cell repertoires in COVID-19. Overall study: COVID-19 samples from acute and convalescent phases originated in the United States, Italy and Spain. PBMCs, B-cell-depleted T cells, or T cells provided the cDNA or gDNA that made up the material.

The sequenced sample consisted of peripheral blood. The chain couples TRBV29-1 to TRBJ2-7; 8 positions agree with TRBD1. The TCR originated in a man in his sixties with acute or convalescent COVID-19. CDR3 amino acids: CSVRDRLTYEQYF. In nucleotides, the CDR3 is TGCAGCGTCCGGGACAGGCTTACCTACGAGCAGTACTTC.